This entry is about one TCR beta chain. Assay used: immunoSEQ multiplex PCR; TCRdb lists only in-frame clones, some missing. The repertoire holds approximately 210,000 clones, 94% seen once, with 0.7% to 0.8% in the top ten. Germline V gives CDR1 SGHNT, CDR2 YYREEE (reference sequence). With V trimmed by 4 bases and J by 1 base, 6 bases remained unmatched. CDR3 length equals 15 residues. Enrolled during active infection, Seattle patients were then followed longitudinally. The data derive from a study of blood T cell repertoires in COVID-19. Overall study: Some COVID-19 samples were acute and others convalescent; all came from the United States, Italy and Spain. PBMCs, B-cell-depleted T cells, or T cells were the source of the cDNA or gDNA that made up the material.

The chain uses TRBV5-4 and TRBJ1-2, with 8 nucleotides matching TRBD1. The clonotype was recovered from a man aged 25-40 years with COVID-19, enrolled during active disease. Sequenced sample: peripheral blood. The CDR3 DNA sequence: TGTGCCAGCAGCGGCGGACAGGGAAATAACTATGGCTACACCTTC. This translates into CASSGGQGNNYGYTF. Full variable domain (outside the CDR3, taken from reference TRBV5-4 and TRBJ1-2): ETGVTQSPTHLIKTRGQQVTLRCSSQSGHNTVSWYQQALGQGPQFIFQYYREEENGRGNFPPRFSGLQFPNYSSELNVNALELDDSALYLCASSGGQGNNYGYTFGSGTRLTVV.